This T cell receptor beta chain was observed in a study of cytomegalovirus exposure and HLA in healthy donors (dated by TCRdb to 2016 to 2017). Looking at the study overall: An earlier analysis of roughly 500 of the donors reported around 280 Gb of sequence data and 95 million to 120 million unique TCR beta sequences obtained from around 170 million T cells. Of the roughly 410 genotyped donors, 81% were placed in the genetic ancestry cluster associated with self-reported Caucasian donors. Four to six DR-DQ haplotypes were handled as single units for association and clustering because linkage in the cohort was strong. The study aimed to test whether cataloging public T cell receptors could reveal signatures of past pathogen exposure. Using immunosequencing, the study profiled T cell repertoires from 640 or so subjects and related those repertoires to cytomegalovirus serostatus. Across roughly 420 genotyped donors of the cohort, an average of roughly 250,000 unique TCR beta nucleotide sequences per donor were sequenced, and roughly 20% of those sequences were non-productive. Both class I and class II loci were covered by HLA typing, at four-digit resolution. Genome-wide SNP genotypes for about three fifths of the roughly 670 donors were used in a later genetic analysis, which treated that subset as a discovery cohort. An earlier analysis of several hundred of the donors used high-throughput TCR beta sequencing to judge whether each TCR beta V gene segment behaved as functional or pseudogenic. All discovery cohort repertoires had been generated on a single sequencing platform. Donor age, sex, ethnicity and CMV serostatus were compiled alongside the repertoire data. Along with the approximately 600-subject first cohort, a separate validation cohort of approximately 110 different subjects was used. Approximately 300 gigabases of sequencing data and 91 million or so unique TCR sequences made up an early release that covered several hundred HLA-typed donors. The study combined high-throughput TCR immunosequencing, statistical association of individual TCRs with disease status, and machine learning to predict cytomegalovirus infection status. In the later analysis, no new phenotypic data were used to find candidate immune exposures; instead, reliance was placed on TCR beta sequences and their occurrence across donors. Typing coverage differed by locus: A, B, C, DRB1 and DQB1 were typed in about 629-630 donors, DQA1 in approximately 520, DPA1 in approximately 600, and DPB1 in around 440. In a later analysis, previously published TCR beta repertoires from 666 donors were re-analyzed and high-resolution HLA genotyping was added so that TCR occurrence patterns could be studied.

According to the germline V gene (reference sequence), CDR1 reads SGHNT and CDR2 reads YYREEE. The V end loses 4 bases and the J end loses 4 bases, and a stretch of 17 bases separates them. From the cysteine up to the phenylalanine, the CDR3 has a length of 15 residues. The only DNA kept is the CDR3, 45 bases in frame from the first base. The method behind the library was the immunoSEQ multiplex PCR assay. For the multiplex PCR, a mixture combining 60 forward primers for TCR Vbeta segments and 13 reverse primers for TCR Jbeta segments was used. The CDR3 region of rearranged TCR beta genes was amplified from genomic DNA with a multiplex PCR assay. The Illumina HiSeq System was used to sequence the amplified TCR beta libraries as 87-base-pair reads. In the original analysis: A later analysis tallied roughly 80 million unique TCR beta chains across the 660 or so repertoires, and about 10 million of those chains were shared by two or more donors. To remove PCR and sequencing errors, raw reads were error-corrected and collapsed into unique sequences using a nearest-neighbor algorithm that merged closely related sequences. To assign V, D and J gene segments, CDR3 sequences were aligned to IMGT reference sequences. For a sequence to be retained, at least a six-nucleotide match to both a V gene segment and a J gene segment was required. Rearrangements were called productive when the CDR3 lacked stop codons and stayed in frame with V and J; all others were non-productive. Following IMGT convention, CDR3 was defined as the stretch from the second conserved V-encoded cysteine to the conserved J-encoded phenylalanine. The earlier analysis of some 550 of the donors excluded any sequence lacking an unambiguous match to a single V gene segment. In an earlier analysis of approximately 550 of the donors, V segments were called functional above 56.7% productive rearrangements and were called segregating when the between-donor standard deviation exceeded 5%. A statistical classification framework was built to diagnose cytomegalovirus status from the catalog of TCR beta chain sequences. In a later analysis, V and J genes were assigned by comparing TCR nucleotide sequences against IMGT/GENE-DB human TR gene sequences. The TCRdist pipeline was used in a later analysis to assign CDR3 sequences and most-parsimonious VDJ recombination scenarios. A later analysis defined each TCR beta chain by its CDR3 amino acid sequence plus V-gene family, and excluded reads lacking a unique V-gene family. To address suspected cross-contamination and a sequencing artifact, a later analysis removed 592 highly shared, low-generation-probability nucleotide sequences. In a later analysis, a clonal expansion index was calculated for each public chain from normalized within-repertoire ranks of inferred template counts. A later analysis computed generation probabilities with a VDJ recombination model fitted to out-of-frame rearrangements, and checked the results against IGoR. A later analysis scored TCR-TCR, TCR-HLA and TCR-CMV co-occurrence with hypergeometric tests, applying a repertoire-size bias correction to TCR pairs. False discovery rates were estimated in a later analysis by permuting HLA or CMV assignments 20 times. In a later analysis, co-occurring TCRs were grouped using DBSCAN, and TCRdist sequence similarity was added for clustering within HLA-allele-positive subsets. Co-occurrence clustering excluded repertoires with fewer than 30,000 or more than 120,000 public chains, plus five with anomalous nucleotide sharing. TCRdb's version of the immuneACCESS table is confined to in-frame rearrangements and falls short of the full clone set. An unresolved V gene accounts for under half of the shortfall where checked; the remainder is of unknown origin. V, J and clone size were drawn from that table, and D and trimming were deduced from the DNA. The sample has some 180,000 clones on record, more than 75% of them singletons. The ten largest make up more than 0.2% of the sample.

Remarks on this clone: Its antigen is still unknown. Base qualities are not at hand, and no much larger clone is one base apart.

What the work shows at the level of the full study, not this receptor alone: V-gene and J-gene trimming of TCR beta chains was associated with a missense DCLRE1C variant in a later genetic analysis, and the association was replicated in an independent cohort. In an earlier analysis of more than 500 of the donors, most TCR beta V segments appeared in productive rearrangements about 87% or about 30% of the time, broadly matching IMGT annotations. In vitro tests confirmed that a few of the cytomegalovirus-associated TCR beta chains recognize cytomegalovirus antigens. HLA typing was unavailable for some donors at each locus, so association tests used only the typed subset. Approximately 18 rarely observed V segments, including chromosome 9 orphons, were excluded from the earlier analysis of approximately 600 of the donors because counts were too low. In a later analysis, HLA-associated TCR beta chains showed more clonal expansion and lower generation probabilities than non-associated chains that were equally common. The authors suggested that the approach could potentially be generalized to other disease states and immunological phenotypes. A later genetic analysis reported fewer N-insertions in productive TCRs among donors in an Asian-associated ancestry cluster than the approximately 670-donor mean. Immune exposure information for the cohort was limited to CMV serostatus. When HLA alleles, especially DR and DQ, strongly co-occurred, TCR associations were difficult to assign to individual alleles. A later analysis found that TCR association rates varied across HLA loci, with DRB1 alleles showing the most associated TCRs and HLA-C alleles the fewest. Some IMGT-functional V segments, including TRBV6-2 and TRBV6-3, could not be distinguished by the 87-base-pair reads and were therefore excluded. A later analysis associated some 17,000 TCR beta sequences with specific HLA alleles at a false discovery rate of 0.05. The study gave a list of under 200 TCR beta chains associated with cytomegalovirus. Only TCR beta chains were sequenced in this cohort, and the absence of alpha or paired-chain data limited detectable features. A further reported finding was that TCR beta sequences accurately predicted the HLA-A and HLA-B alleles for most subjects in the first cohort. A later analysis found that most CMV-associated TCR beta chains appeared HLA-restricted, with HLA associations seemingly driven largely by CMV exposure. Most TCR sequences were seen in very few donors, while some public TCRs were found in many individuals. Roughly uniform sequencing depth across donors was assumed in presence/absence analyses, although this assumption may not hold. The classifier was reported to diagnose cytomegalovirus status with high specificity and sensitivity in both the original cohort and the validation cohort. A cluster of highly shared sequence variants was judged likely to represent a technical artifact of the sequencing pipeline. Several of the top co-occurrence clusters appeared to be linked to parvovirus B19, influenza, CMV and Epstein-Barr virus, according to a later analysis. Linkage disequilibrium might explain the correlated functional status among segregating V segments, but an unknown experimental factor could not be excluded.

The cohort comprised some 730 healthy bone marrow donors. At the time of sampling, all cohort members were nominally healthy, though unrecorded immune exposures were likely present. The donor was CMV seronegative and was included in the group of 352 seronegative cohort members. Each donor provided a peripheral blood sample, and peripheral blood mononuclear cells were used for TCR beta sequencing. Genomic DNA was extracted from the blood cell samples with the Qiagen DNeasy Blood Extraction Kit. Recombination linked TRBV5-4 to TRBJ1-1, and the D gene may be TRBD1, 6 bases matching. The TCR comes from a girl less than two years old in good health and CMV-seronegative. Sequenced input: PBMCs. The CDR3 in this case is CASSLTDRIGTEAFF. The nucleotides are TGTGCCAGCAGCCTCACCGACAGGATCGGCACTGAAGCTTTCTTT.